These 26 T cell receptor beta chains originate from one sample sequenced in a study of blood T cell repertoires in COVID-19. Sequencing was performed with immunoSEQ multiplex PCR; in TCRdb, only in-frame clones are kept and a portion is missing. The sample carries approximately 360,000 clones, roughly 90% recorded once. Sequenced material: peripheral blood. The receptor set was obtained from a man aged 40-49 years with acute or convalescent COVID-19.

The genes are TRBV29-1 and TRBJ2-7; 11 bases are a match to TRBD1. The CDR3 totals 13 residues. Trimming cost V 7 bases and J 6 bases; bases outside gene matches: 8. Germline loops: CDR1 SQVTM, CDR2 ANQGSEA. Here the CDR3 reads CSASRDRGIEQYF. In DNA, the CDR3 is TGCAGCGCCAGCCGGGACAGGGGGATCGAGCAGTACTTC.

The chain joins TRBV9 to TRBJ2-5; 7 bases are a match to TRBD1. From germline, CDR1 is SGDLS and CDR2 YYNGEE. The ends lost 0 bases at V and 5 bases at J; junction bases unmatched: 4. This CDR3 has 14 residues. The CDR3 protein is CASSVGQGGETQYF. CDR3 sequence (DNA): TGTGCCAGCAGCGTAGGACAGGGTGGGGAGACCCAGTACTTC.

This rearrangement joins TRBV13 to TRBJ2-1; TRBD1 might be the D (5 bases). V dropped 1 base and J dropped 0 bases, with 7 bases sitting between them. The CDR3 totals 15 residues. Germline V gives CDR1 PRHDT, CDR2 FYEKMQ (reference sequence). Here the CDR3 DNA reads TGTGCCAGCAGCTTAGACAGGAGCTCCTACAATGAGCAGTTCTTC. This encodes CASSLDRSSYNEQFF. The full variable domain, completed using reference TRBV13 and TRBJ2-1, is AAGVIQSPRHLIKEKRETATLKCYPIPRHDTVYWYQQGPGQDPQFLISFYEKMQSDKGSIPDRFSAQQFSDYHSELNMSSLELGDSALYFCASSLDRSSYNEQFFGPGTRLTVL.

This clone was recorded once. As DNA, the CDR3 is TGTGCCAGCAGTTTGGGAGGGGCCGATGAGCAGTTCTTC. It encodes CASSLGGADEQFF. The V call is TRBV28, the J call TRBJ2-1, with 7 bases matching TRBD2. J gave up 8 bases and V 3 bases, and 4 bases lay outside the gene matches. Germline CDR1 MDHEN, CDR2 SYDVKM. The CDR3 loop spans 13 amino acids. Combining the CDR3 with reference TRBV28 and TRBJ2-1 gives the whole variable domain DVKVTQSSRYLVKRTGEKVFLECVQDMDHENMFWYRQDPGLGLRLIYFSYDVKMKEKGDIPEGYSVSREKKERFSLILESASTNQTSMYLCASSLGGADEQFFGPGTRLTVL.

The chain carries TRBV30 and TRBJ1-1; no definite D call. With 5 bases removed from V and 4 bases from J, the gap between germline ends came to 8 bases. The CDR3 consists of 11 residues. Germline V gene data show CDR1 as GTSNPN and CDR2 as SVGIG (reference sequence). CDR3 loop: CAWGPLTEAFF. The CDR3, as DNA: TGTGCCTGGGGCCCCCTCACTGAAGCTTTCTTT.

The chain employs TRBV10-2 and TRBJ2-7; the D is unclear. The germline V gene encodes CDR1 WSHSY and CDR2 SAAADI. The CDR3 has 15 residues. Trimming stripped 7 bases from V and 2 bases from J, with 18 bases between. CDR3 sequence reads: CASINGASPAYEQYF. The CDR3 bases are TGCGCCAGCATTAATGGAGCGAGCCCGGCCTACGAGCAGTACTTC.

The chain couples TRBV19 to TRBJ2-2; 9 bases are a match to TRBD2. Trimming took 5 bases from V and 4 from J; bases not matched to a gene: 2. Germline values: CDR1 LNHDA, CDR2 SQIVND (reference sequence). The CDR3 consists of 14 residues. CDR3 in DNA: TGTGCCAGTAGTGGCGGGGGGGGCACCGGGGAGCTGTTTTTT. This sequence encodes CASSGGGGTGELFF.

This chain uses TRBV14 with TRBJ2-1; TRBD1 is a possible D gene (6 bases). Germline V gene lookup returns CDR1 SGHDN and CDR2 FVKESK. With 6 bases removed from V and 5 bases from J, the gap between germline ends came to 14 bases. The CDR3 has 14 residues. As DNA, the CDR3 is TGTGCCAGCAGTCCCAGGGGTTCACACAATGAGCAGTTCTTC. As protein: CASSPRGSHNEQFF.

The chain employs TRBV29-1 and TRBJ2-1, with TRBD1 matching over 10 bases. Germline V gene sequence: CDR1 SQVTM, CDR2 ANQGSEA. The junction had 10 bases not matched to a gene; V was cut back by 7 bases and J by 10 bases. The CDR3 is 13 residues long. CDR3 loop: CSAEGTGAAEQFF. CDR3 bases: TGCAGCGCCGAGGGGACAGGGGCGGCGGAGCAGTTCTTC.

The V call is TRBV5-3, the J call TRBJ1-6, with TRBD1 identical over 10 bases. TRBV5-3 belongs to the ORF category, with a function that is uncertain. Trimming cost V 3 bases and J 13 bases; bases outside gene matches: 7. This CDR3 contains 14 residues. The CDR3 region is CARSWTDRGVPLHF. The CDR3 DNA reads TGTGCCAGAAGCTGGACGGACAGGGGGGTCCCCCTCCACTTT.

This chain links TRBV13 with TRBJ2-1; D perhaps matches TRBD2 (6 bases). This CDR3 spans 12 amino acids. V was shortened by 5 bases and J by 7 bases, with 9 bases between the two germline ends. In germline, CDR1 is PRHDT, CDR2 FYEKMQ (reference sequence). The CDR3, as DNA: TGTGCCAGCAGCCGCCGGGGGAATGAGCAGTTCTTC. Amino acids: CASSRRGNEQFF.

This clone was seen a single time. The V call is TRBV27, the J call TRBJ1-2; perhaps TRBD1 as D (6 bases). CDR3 length equals 13 residues. Trimming took 1 base from V and 6 from J, leaving 9 bases between them. Germline V gives CDR1 MNHEY, CDR2 SMNVEV (reference sequence). CDR3 region: CASSLYAGDGYTF. DNA of the CDR3: TGTGCCAGCAGTTTATATGCAGGGGATGGCTACACCTTC.

This chain links TRBV13 with TRBJ2-7; D gene unclear. Trimming shortened V by 2 bases and J by 6 bases, and 5 bases separated the two germline ends. The germline V gene has CDR1 PRHDT and CDR2 FYEKMQ (reference sequence). The CDR3 sequence is 11 residues long. The CDR3 is CASSLRGEQYF. In DNA form, the CDR3 reads TGTGCCAGCAGCTTACGAGGCGAGCAGTACTTC. Looking up the rest from reference TRBV13 and TRBJ2-7 gives the full variable domain: AAGVIQSPRHLIKEKRETATLKCYPIPRHDTVYWYQQGPGQDPQFLISFYEKMQSDKGSIPDRFSAQQFSDYHSELNMSSLELGDSALYFCASSLRGEQYFGPGTRLTVT.

About this clone itself: Other DNA sequences in the same sample also yield this CDR3. The V and J genes are TRBV9 and TRBJ2-7; 10 bases are a match to TRBD2. From germline, CDR1 is SGDLS and CDR2 YYNGEE. The CDR3 has 14 amino acids. Trimming cost V 4 bases and J 3 bases; bases outside gene matches: 4. This CDR3 reads CASSPSGGLYEQYF. CDR3 coding DNA: TGTGCCAGCAGCCCTAGCGGGGGACTCTACGAGCAGTACTTC.

J is TRBJ2-2 and V is TRBV5-4, with 7 bases lining up with TRBD1. The V gene end was trimmed by 0 bases and the J gene end by 5 bases; junction bases not matched to a gene: 13. The length of the CDR3 is 18 residues. CDR1 is SGHNT and CDR2 is YYREEE in the germline V gene (reference sequence). The CDR3 region is CASSLGNDRVEWTGELFF. The DNA for the CDR3 is TGTGCCAGCAGCTTGGGGAACGACAGGGTAGAATGGACCGGGGAGCTGTTTTTT.

The chain combines TRBV29-1 with TRBJ2-7, with 10 bases that match TRBD2. There are 14 residues in the CDR3. V was clipped by 5 bases and J by 6 bases; unmatched bases: 10. The germline gives CDR1 SQVTM, CDR2 ANQGSEA. DNA for the CDR3: TGCAGCGTTAGATTAGCGGGAGGTATCGTCGAGCAGTACTTC. Translation gives CSVRLAGGIVEQYF.

The rearrangement uses TRBV24-1 and TRBJ2-1, with D possibly being TRBD2 (6 bases). V was cut by 4 bases and J by 15 bases, with 21 bases left in between. Germline CDR1 KGHDR, CDR2 SFDVKD. This CDR3 is 14 amino acids long. CDR3 protein: CATSDPGGPGVLFF. The CDR3 DNA is TGTGCCACCAGTGACCCCGGAGGGCCGGGGGTTTTGTTCTTC.

The genes are TRBV6-5 and TRBJ1-1, with D unresolved. Germline assignment: CDR1 MNHEY and CDR2 SVGAGI. CDR3 size: 14 residues. The ends were cut back, 2 bases at V and 11 bases at J, with 18 bases in the middle. The CDR3 DNA sequence: TGTGCCAGCAGTTACACCCACACGCGGGTGCGGGCTTTCTTT. Amino acid sequence: CASSYTHTRVRAFF.

The chain couples TRBV10-3 to TRBJ2-7, with TRBD1 identical over 8 bases. Per the germline V gene, CDR1 is ENHRY and CDR2 is SYGVKD. The junction had 6 bases not matched to a gene; V was cut back by 6 bases and J by 5 bases. This CDR3 contains 13 residues. The CDR3 sequence: CAIRGTGVDEQYF. In DNA, the CDR3 is TGTGCCATCAGGGGGACAGGCGTTGACGAGCAGTACTTC.

This clone was detected only a few times. Other DNA sequences in the same sample also yield this CDR3. The genes are TRBV5-4 and TRBJ1-6, with TRBD1 matching over 7 bases. V gave up 0 bases and J gave up 7 bases; unmatched junction bases: 1. Per germline, CDR1 SGHNT and CDR2 YYREEE (reference sequence). The CDR3 consists of 14 residues. This CDR3 is CASSLDRGNSPLHF. The DNA of the CDR3 is TGTGCCAGCAGCTTGGACAGGGGAAATTCACCCCTCCACTTT.

V is TRBV5-1 and J is TRBJ2-7, with a possible D match to TRBD2 (6 bases). V was cut by 4 bases and J by 4 bases, with 21 bases left in between. CDR3 length: 16 residues. Germline V gene sequence: CDR1 SGHRS, CDR2 YFSETQ. DNA of the CDR3: TGCGCCAGCAGCGCGGGGTCTCCGACGAAGGGGTACGAGCAGTACTTC. Encoded protein: CASSAGSPTKGYEQYF.

This chain joins TRBV28 and TRBJ1-1; D gene unclear. Per the germline V gene, CDR1 is MDHEN and CDR2 is SYDVKM. Trimming left V 6 bases short and J 3 bases short, with 17 bases between. This CDR3 is 15 amino acids long. For the CDR3, the DNA is TGTGCCAGCAGCCGCCCAACTAGGGTCCACACTGAAGCTTTCTTT. It codes for CASSRPTRVHTEAFF.

At least ten counts were recorded for this clone. The CDR3 DNA reads TGCGCCAGCAGGGACAGGGGATACCAGCCCCAGCATTTT. This translates into CASRDRGYQPQHF. The chain combines TRBV10-2 with TRBJ1-5; TRBD1 matches 9 bases. V lost 6 bases and J lost 7; bases outside the gene matches: 4. CDR1 is WSHSY, CDR2 SAAADI, per germline. The CDR3 totals 13 residues.

The rearrangement uses TRBV19 and TRBJ2-6, with unresolved D. Germline V CDR1 and CDR2: LNHDA, SQIVND (reference sequence). The CDR3 runs 17 residues. V was clipped by 2 bases and J by 0 bases, with 11 bases between them. CDR3: CASSIFASVSGANVLTF. The CDR3, as DNA: TGTGCCAGTAGTATATTTGCCAGCGTCTCTGGGGCCAACGTCCTGACTTTC.

Written as DNA, the CDR3 is TGCGCCAGCACTACTAGCGTCCAAGAGACCCAGTACTTC. It specifies CASTTSVQETQYF. The chain uses TRBV5-1 and TRBJ2-5, with 7 bases lining up with TRBD2. V gave up 6 bases and J gave up 1 base; unmatched junction bases: 3. This CDR3 region has 13 residues. The V gene's germline CDR1 is SGHRS and CDR2 YFSETQ.

Of note for this clone: One end of the junction varies from germline; a read error may be responsible. The V gene is TRBV28, the J gene TRBJ1-2; D remains unclear. Germline lookup yields CDR1 MDHEN and CDR2 SYDVKM. The CDR3 sequence is 13 residues long. The CDR3 DNA reads TGTGCCAGCAGGACTACACCTAACGATGGCTACACCTTC. Translation: CASRTTPNDGYTF.